This entry describes one T cell receptor (beta chain). Antigen: not known. This record comes from a study of OX40 agonist ivuxolimab in advanced cancers. Study results and caveats: Several nonresponders also turned out to have low normalized T-cell clonal expansion. In the 0.1 to 3.0 mg/kg range, CD4+ and CD8+ blood T cells had expanded clonally by week 6. Not determined was the antigen specificity of the expanded peripheral T cells.

TCRdb keeps only in-frame clones here, not all; method: immunoSEQ multiplex PCR. The table has fewer than 85,000 clones, 65% to 90% seen once. Trimming took off 3 bases at V and 4 bases at J, with 13 bases between the two ends. Per the germline V gene, CDR1 is MNHEY and CDR2 is SVGAGI. This CDR3 region has 16 residues. The chain joins TRBV6-5 to TRBJ1-6; D is perhaps TRBD1 (5 bases). Sequencing used CD4+ or CD8+ T cells sorted from blood, obtained in a trial of the OX40 agonist ivuxolimab. The TCR sequence derives from an adult with an advanced solid tumor such as melanoma, head and neck, liver or kidney cancer. CDR3 protein: CASSYYGAAYNSPLHF. CDR3 nucleotides: TGTGCCAGCAGTTATTATGGGGCGGCTTATAATTCACCCCTCCACTTT.